The present T cell receptor beta chain was sequenced within a study of CD8+CD57+ T cells in acquired aplastic anemia. Study-wide background: Mean DNA quantity obtained from sorted CD4+ and CD8+ cells was around 3.2 ug. Reads per healthy sample averaged around 9.9 million (CD4+) and under 13 million (CD8+).

This clonotype has at least ten counts. The antigen is not known. Per germline, CDR1 SQVTM and CDR2 ANQGSEA. The CDR3 runs to 16 residues. With V trimmed by 8 bases and J by 3 bases, 10 bases remained unmatched. Study-level results: Patients were compared with controls for CD8+ Simpson's diversity, and no significant difference emerged.

Genomic DNA templated the TCR beta VDJ and CDR3 profiling. MiXCR, applied by TCRdb to the reads, yields one record per CDR3 protein. The repertoire has some 200,000 distinct CDR3 sequences, about 59% of them found once; the top ten carry 25% to 30%. The sequencing input was sorted CD4+, CD8+, or CD8+CD57+ T cells (not recorded which) from PBMCs. The receptor was isolated from a human donor in good health. The gene calls are TRBV29-1 and TRBJ2-3; 14 bases fit TRBD2. The CDR3 protein is CSTPGLAGVETDTQYF. As DNA, the CDR3 is TGCAGCACTCCGGGACTAGCGGGAGTAGAGACAGATACGCAGTATTTT.